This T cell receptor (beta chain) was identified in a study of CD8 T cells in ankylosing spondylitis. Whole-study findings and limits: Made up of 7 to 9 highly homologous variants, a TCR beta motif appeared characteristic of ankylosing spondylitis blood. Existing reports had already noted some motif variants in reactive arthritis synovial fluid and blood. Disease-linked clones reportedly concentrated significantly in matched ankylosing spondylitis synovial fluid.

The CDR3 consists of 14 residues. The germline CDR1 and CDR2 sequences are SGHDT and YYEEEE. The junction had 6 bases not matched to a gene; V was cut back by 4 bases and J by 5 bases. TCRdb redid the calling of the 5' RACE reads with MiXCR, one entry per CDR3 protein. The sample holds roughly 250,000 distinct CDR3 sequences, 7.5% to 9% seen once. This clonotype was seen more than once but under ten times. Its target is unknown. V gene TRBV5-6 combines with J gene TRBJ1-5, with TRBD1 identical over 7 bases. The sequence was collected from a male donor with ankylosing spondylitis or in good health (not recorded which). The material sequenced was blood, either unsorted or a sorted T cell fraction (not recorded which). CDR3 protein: CASSRGRGDQPQHF. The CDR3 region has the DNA TGTGCCAGCAGCCGAGGCAGGGGGGATCAGCCCCAGCATTTT.